In this sample, the clone carrying this T cell receptor beta chain turned up a few times. This record belongs to a study of blood T cell repertoires in COVID-19. At the level of the study: Samples came from the United States, Italy and Spain, spanning acute and convalescent COVID-19.

Trimming removed 10 bases from V and 16 bases from J; junction bases left unmatched: 24. This CDR3 is 16 amino acids long. Germline CDR1 and CDR2: MDHEN and SYDVKM. Libraries were prepared by immunoSEQ multiplex PCR; TCRdb keeps only in-frame clonotypes and omits some of them. The sample includes under 500,000 clones, 70% to 90% of them seen just once. Input material: PBMCs or T cells enriched from blood (not recorded which). The chain employs TRBV28 and TRBJ1-6, with 8 bases that match TRBD1. The TCR sequence derives from a woman aged 18 to 35 with acute COVID-19. CDR3 bases: TGTGCCACCGGAATTATTAAAACAGGGGGTCTAAAGGGGCTCCACTTT. Its translation: CATGIIKTGGLKGLHF.